The rows below give T cell receptor beta chains drawn from one sample of a study of a mutant IDH1 vaccine in newly diagnosed glioma. Libraries were prepared by immunoSEQ multiplex PCR; TCRdb keeps only in-frame clonotypes and omits some of them. The sample includes 65,000 to 70,000 clones, 80% to 90% seen only once; the top ten take around 2.9%. The sequenced sample was PBMCs, obtained from a glioma patient treated with radiotherapy, temozolomide or both. The source is a man aged 30 to 45 with glioma. The CDR3 runs from the conserved cysteine through the conserved F or W. The D gene is left open where the match is weak. Only some rows state a clone size, as once, few, many or a class for expanded clones.

V gene	D gene	clone size	J gene	CDR3 DNA	CDR3 protein
TRBV6-5	TRBD1	-	TRBJ2-7	TGTGCCAGCAGCTCCCTCCGGGACAGGGGGTACGAGCAGTACTTC	CASSSLRDRGYEQYF
TRBV4-1	-	-	TRBJ1-4	TGCGCCAGCAGCCAAGCCAGGACGGGGACAACTAATGAAAAACTGTTTTTT	CASSQARTGTTNEKLFF
TRBV6-4	-	-	TRBJ1-6	TGTGCCAGCAGTGACAGGGAAAATTCACCCCTCCACTTT	CASSDRENSPLHF
TRBV11-2	TRBD1	-	TRBJ2-1	TGTGCCAGCAGCTTCACGACAGGGGCCAACAATGAGCAGTTCTTC	CASSFTTGANNEQFF
TRBV6-1	TRBD1	-	TRBJ2-7	TGTGCCAGCAGTGAGGCCACGACAGGGGACTACGAGCAGTACTTC	CASSEATTGDYEQYF
TRBV7-6	-	-	TRBJ2-5	TGTGCCAGCAGCTTAGACCAGGGACACGGAGGAAAAGGGACCCAGTACTTC	CASSLDQGHGGKGTQYF
TRBV7-9	TRBD1	once	TRBJ2-1	TGTGCCAGCAGCCCCGGGACAGGAGTGGATGAGCAGTTCTTC	CASSPGTGVDEQFF
TRBV28	-	-	TRBJ1-2	TGTGCCAGCAGTTTATTAATTGTCTATGGCTACACCTTC	CASSLLIVYGYTF
TRBV7-9	-	-	TRBJ1-4	TGTGCCAGCAGCAAGGGCCCAGGCCTGGGGGAAAAACTGTTTTTT	CASSKGPGLGEKLFF
TRBV28	-	-	TRBJ2-7	TGTGCCAGCAGTAACTACAGAGGGCAGTACTTC	CASSNYRGQYF
TRBV5-1	TRBD1	-	TRBJ2-1	TGCGCCAGCAGCGCCACCGGGACAGGGGGCAATGAGCAGTTCTTC	CASSATGTGGNEQFF
TRBV4-2	-	-	TRBJ1-6	TGTGCCAGCAGCCAAGTCGGGGCTCGCTCCTATAATTCACCCCTCCACTTT	CASSQVGARSYNSPLHF
TRBV5-4	-	-	TRBJ2-5	TGTGCCAGCAGCTTGGGACTAGTTGAGACCCAGTACTTC	CASSLGLVETQYF
TRBV18	-	-	TRBJ2-2	TGTGCCAGCTCACCGGACAGAGTGTTCCCCGGGGAGCTGTTTTTT	CASSPDRVFPGELFF
TRBV5-8	-	-	TRBJ2-5	TGTGCCAGCTCCAGAACCCAAGAGACCCAGTACTTC	CASSRTQETQYF
TRBV7-2	-	-	TRBJ2-3	TGTGCCAGCAGCTTATTAGGTCTCGGCACAGATACGCAGTATTTT	CASSLLGLGTDTQYF
TRBV5-1	-	few	TRBJ1-4	TGCGCCAGCCAAAGGGGCACTAATGAAAAACTGTTTTTT	CASQRGTNEKLFF
TRBV15	-	few	TRBJ1-1	TGTGCCACCAGCAGAGCTCGGTCCACTGAAGCTTTCTTT	CATSRARSTEAFF
TRBV7-9	TRBD1	-	TRBJ2-3	TGTGCCAGCAGCTCCTGGACAGGGGGCACAGATACGCAGTATTTT	CASSSWTGGTDTQYF
TRBV6-6	-	-	TRBJ1-5	TGTGCCAGTAGTTACAGAAGCAATCAGCCCCAGCATTTT	CASSYRSNQPQHF
TRBV19	-	-	TRBJ1-5	TGTGCCAGTAACTTCGGCTATGGGGCTCAGCCCCAGCATTTT	CASNFGYGAQPQHF
TRBV9	-	-	TRBJ1-2	TGTGCCAGCAGCGTAGAACAGGAAGATGGCTACACCTTC	CASSVEQEDGYTF
TRBV6-5	TRBD1	-	TRBJ2-7	TGTGCCAGCAGTAAAGAGACGGACAGGGGCGAGCAGTACTTC	CASSKETDRGEQYF
TRBV19	-	-	TRBJ1-1	TGTGCCAGCAAGCTGTACAGCAACACTGAAGCTTTCTTT	CASKLYSNTEAFF
TRBV7-6	TRBD1	-	TRBJ1-4	TGTGCCAGCAGCGTCAGGGGGTCTAATGAAAAACTGTTTTTT	CASSVRGSNEKLFF
TRBV7-9	TRBD1	few	TRBJ1-2	TGTGCCAGCAGCTTTCTGGAAGGGGGCGCCGGAGGCTACACCTTC	CASSFLEGGAGGYTF
TRBV2	-	few	TRBJ1-2	TGTGCCAGCAACCAGCGCACCTTATTCCTGGAAAGGGACTATGGCTACACCTTC	CASNQRTLFLERDYGYTF
TRBV19	TRBD1	-	TRBJ1-4	TGTGCCAGTAGCCGAACAGGGGCCCTCGGTGAAAAACTGTTTTTT	CASSRTGALGEKLFF
TRBV5-1	TRBD1	-	TRBJ2-2	TGCGCCAGCACGCCGGACAGGGGGCTCCCCGGGGAGCTGTTTTTT	CASTPDRGLPGELFF
TRBV4-1	-	once	TRBJ2-3	TGCGCCAGCAGCTACGCCCGGGGTCGGAACACAGATACGCAGTATTTT	CASSYARGRNTDTQYF
TRBV30	-	-	TRBJ1-1	TGTGCCTGGAGAGGGGCGGGGCACCTTGAAGCTTTCTTT	CAWRGAGHLEAFF
TRBV11-2	-	-	TRBJ2-7	TGTGCCAGCAGCTTAGGTCGATACGAGCAGTACTTC	CASSLGRYEQYF
TRBV9	-	-	TRBJ1-2	TGTGCCAGCAGCGGGACAGCTAACTATGGCTACACCTTC	CASSGTANYGYTF
TRBV2	-	-	TRBJ1-1	TGTGCCAGCAGTGATGGGTGGACGGGGAACACTGAAGCTTTCTTT	CASSDGWTGNTEAFF
TRBV27	-	-	TRBJ2-1	TGTGCCAGCAGTTTGCGGACAGATGAGCAGTTCTTC	CASSLRTDEQFF
TRBV5-1	TRBD1	-	TRBJ2-1	TGCGCCAGCAGACCGGGACAGGGGGTCGTCAATGAGCAGTTCTTC	CASRPGQGVVNEQFF
TRBV28	TRBD1	-	TRBJ1-2	TGTGCCAGCAGTCCTGCGGGGGACAGGGGCACCTATGGCTACACCTTC	CASSPAGDRGTYGYTF
TRBV7-8	-	-	TRBJ1-5	TGTGCCAGCAGCACGGAGGGAGGGGTCTCTAATCAGCCCCAGCATTTT	CASSTEGGVSNQPQHF
TRBV4-1	-	once	TRBJ2-6	TGCGCCAGCAGCCAAGTTGCCAGTCTCTCTGGGGCCAACGTCCTGACTTTC	CASSQVASLSGANVLTF
TRBV27	-	-	TRBJ2-7	TGTGCCAGCAGTTTGAGGGTTAGCTACGAGCAGTACTTC	CASSLRVSYEQYF
TRBV14	TRBD2	once	TRBJ2-7	TGTGCCAGCAGCCCTACTAGCGGGGCCAGGGAGCAGTACTTC	CASSPTSGAREQYF
TRBV29-1	-	-	TRBJ2-7	TGCAGCGTTGTTACTTACGAGCAGTACTTC	CSVVTYEQYF
TRBV11-2	TRBD1	-	TRBJ1-1	TGTGCCAGCAGTTTCCGGACAGGGGGCACTGAAGCTTTCTTT	CASSFRTGGTEAFF
TRBV15	-	-	TRBJ1-5	TGTGCCACCAGCAGAGATCCAAGGGCCAGCCAGCCCCAGCATTTT	CATSRDPRASQPQHF
TRBV19	TRBD1	-	TRBJ2-3	TGTGCCAGTAGTAGGGACAGGTCTAGCACAGATACGCAGTATTTT	CASSRDRSSTDTQYF
TRBV6-1	-	-	TRBJ1-2	TGTGCCAGCACCCGAAAGGGAGGGGCAAAGGGCTACACCTTC	CASTRKGGAKGYTF
TRBV6-6	TRBD1	-	TRBJ1-5	TGTGCCAGCAGTTATGGGACAGGGTTTCAGCCCCAGCATTTT	CASSYGTGFQPQHF
TRBV10-2	TRBD1	-	TRBJ1-1	TGCGCCAGCAGACATCTGGACAGGGGGAACCTGAACACTGAAGCTTTCTTT	CASRHLDRGNLNTEAFF
TRBV30	-	-	TRBJ1-2	TGTGCCTGGGATCAGGGGTATGGCTACACCTTC	CAWDQGYGYTF
TRBV5-1	TRBD2	-	TRBJ2-1	TGCGCCAGCAAGGTAGCGGGGGGAAACTCCTACAATGAGCAGTTCTTC	CASKVAGGNSYNEQFF
TRBV7-8	-	-	TRBJ1-5	TGTGCCAGCAGCTTAGAACAGGGATATAGCAATCAGCCCCAGCATTTT	CASSLEQGYSNQPQHF
TRBV5-1	-	-	TRBJ2-7	TGCGCCAGCAGCTTGGGAGACCGGCAGTACTTC	CASSLGDRQYF
TRBV27	-	-	TRBJ2-5	TGTGCCAGCAGTTTAGTGGGGGAAGAGACCCAGTACTTC	CASSLVGEETQYF
TRBV6-5	-	-	TRBJ1-4	TGTGCCAGCAGAACGGGACCGCGAATGAATGAAAAACTGTTTTTT	CASRTGPRMNEKLFF
TRBV5-5	-	-	TRBJ2-5	TGTGCCAGCAGCGGAAGATTAGGAGAAGAGACCCAGTACTTC	CASSGRLGEETQYF
TRBV7-9	TRBD2	once	TRBJ2-1	TGTGCCAGCAGCTTGGCGGGGGGGTACAATGAGCAGTTCTTC	CASSLAGGYNEQFF
TRBV28	-	-	TRBJ1-6	TGTGCCAGCAGTTCGTTTACAGAAAGCTCCTATAATTCACCCCTCCACTTT	CASSSFTESSYNSPLHF
TRBV6-5	-	-	TRBJ1-5	TGTGCCAGCAGTTCATCTACTAGGGGAGGGGATCAGCCCCAGCATTTT	CASSSSTRGGDQPQHF
TRBV19	-	-	TRBJ2-5	TGTGCCAGTAGTAGCCCATGGGCGGGTCGGGAGACCCAGTACTTC	CASSSPWAGRETQYF